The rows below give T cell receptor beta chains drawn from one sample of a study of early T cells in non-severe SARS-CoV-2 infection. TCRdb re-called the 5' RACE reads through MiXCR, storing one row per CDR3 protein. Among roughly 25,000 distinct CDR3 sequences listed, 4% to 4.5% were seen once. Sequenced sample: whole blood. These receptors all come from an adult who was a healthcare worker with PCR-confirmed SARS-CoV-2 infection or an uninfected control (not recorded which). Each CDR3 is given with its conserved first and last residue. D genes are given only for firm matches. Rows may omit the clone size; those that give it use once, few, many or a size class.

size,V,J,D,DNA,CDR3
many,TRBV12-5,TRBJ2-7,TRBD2,TGTGCTAGTGGTTTGGGGACACGTGGACTAGCGGGAGTTGGTCGGTATTCGTACGAGCAGTACTTC,CASGLGTRGLAGVGRYSYEQYF
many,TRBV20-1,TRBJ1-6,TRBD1,TGCAGTGCATTCCCGCTTAGGGGGCAGCTTCATTCACCCCTCCACTTT,CSAFPLRGQLHSPLHF
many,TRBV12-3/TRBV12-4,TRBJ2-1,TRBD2,TGTGCCAGCAGCCGGACTAGCGCCTCCTACAATGAGCAGTTCTTC,CASSRTSASYNEQFF
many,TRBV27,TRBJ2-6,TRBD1,TGTGCCAGCAGCTCGCCGGGGGACAGGGGGCTGGCTGGGGCCAACGTCCTGACTTTC,CASSSPGDRGLAGANVLTF
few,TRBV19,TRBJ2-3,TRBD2,TGTGCCAGTAGGACACTAGCGGCTAGCACAGATACGCAGTATTTT,CASRTLAASTDTQYF
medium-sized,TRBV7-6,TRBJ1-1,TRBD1,TGTGCCAGCAGCTATGGGACAGGTGAGGGGACTGAAGCTTTCTTT,CASSYGTGEGTEAFF
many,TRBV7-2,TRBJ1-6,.,TGTGCCAGCAGCCGCCTGGGGGGCACCTATAATTCACCCCTCCACTTT,CASSRLGGTYNSPLHF
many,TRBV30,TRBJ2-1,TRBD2,TGTGCCTGGAGTAGCGGGAGGACCACCTACAATGAGCAGTTCTTC,CAWSSGRTTYNEQFF
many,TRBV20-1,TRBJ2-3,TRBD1,TGCAGTGCCGCGCGGGACAGGGTCACAGATACGCAGTATTTT,CSAARDRVTDTQYF
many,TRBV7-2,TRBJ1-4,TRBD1,TGTGCCAGCAGCTTAGCGGTAGGACAGGGTGAAAAACTGTTTTTT,CASSLAVGQGEKLFF
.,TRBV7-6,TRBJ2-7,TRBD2,TGTGCCAGCAGCTTTTCTACTAGCGCCTACGAGCAGTACTTC,CASSFSTSAYEQYF
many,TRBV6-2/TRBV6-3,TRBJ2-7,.,TGTGCCAGCAGTCCCCGGGACGGTCCCTACGAGCAGTACTTC,CASSPRDGPYEQYF
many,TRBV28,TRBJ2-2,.,TGTGCCGCCCGGACGACAGGGAGGGCCGGGGAGCTGTTTTTT,CAARTTGRAGELFF
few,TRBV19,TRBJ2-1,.,TGTGCCAGTCATGCGGGACGGGCCTACAATGAGCAGTTCTTC,CASHAGRAYNEQFF
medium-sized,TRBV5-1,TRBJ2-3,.,TGCGCCAGCAGCCCCGGCGGTCCAGGGAAAGGGTTCACAGATACGCAGTATTTT,CASSPGGPGKGFTDTQYF